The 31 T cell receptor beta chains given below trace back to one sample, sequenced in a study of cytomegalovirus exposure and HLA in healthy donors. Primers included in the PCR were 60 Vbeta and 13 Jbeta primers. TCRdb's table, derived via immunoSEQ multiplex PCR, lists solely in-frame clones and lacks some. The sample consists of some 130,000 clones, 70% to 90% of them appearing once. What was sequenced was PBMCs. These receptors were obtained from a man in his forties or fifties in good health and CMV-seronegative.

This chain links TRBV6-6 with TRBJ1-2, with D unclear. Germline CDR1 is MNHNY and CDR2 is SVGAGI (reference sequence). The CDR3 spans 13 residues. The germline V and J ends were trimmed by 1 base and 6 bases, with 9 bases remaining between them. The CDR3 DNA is TGTGCCAGCAGTTACTTCGGTCAGGATGGCTACACCTTC. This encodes CASSYFGQDGYTF.

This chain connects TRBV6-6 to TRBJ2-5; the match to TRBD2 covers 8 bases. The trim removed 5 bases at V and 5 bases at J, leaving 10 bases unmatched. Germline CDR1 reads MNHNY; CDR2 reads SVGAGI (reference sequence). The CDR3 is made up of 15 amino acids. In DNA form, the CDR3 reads TGTGCCAGCAGTCCCCCGGGGGGGCGGAGGGAGACCCAGTACTTC. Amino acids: CASSPPGGRRETQYF.

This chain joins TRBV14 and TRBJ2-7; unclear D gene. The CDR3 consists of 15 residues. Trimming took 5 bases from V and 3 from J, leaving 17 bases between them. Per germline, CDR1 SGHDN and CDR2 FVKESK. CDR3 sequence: CASSSRSQSFYEQYF. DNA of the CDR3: TGTGCCAGCAGCTCCCGTAGCCAGTCTTTCTACGAGCAGTACTTC.

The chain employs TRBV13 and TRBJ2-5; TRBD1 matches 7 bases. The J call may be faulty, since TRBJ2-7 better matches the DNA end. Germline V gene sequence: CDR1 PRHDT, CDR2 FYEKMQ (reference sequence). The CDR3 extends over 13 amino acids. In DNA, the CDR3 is TGTGCCAGCAGCGCCGGGACAGCAGACGAGCAGTACTTC. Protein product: CASSAGTADEQYF.

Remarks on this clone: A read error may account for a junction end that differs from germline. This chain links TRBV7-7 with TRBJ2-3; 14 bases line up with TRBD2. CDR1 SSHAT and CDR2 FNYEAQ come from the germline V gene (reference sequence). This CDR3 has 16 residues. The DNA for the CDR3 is TGTGCTAGCAGCTTCGGACTAGCGGGAGGTCCTGATACGCAGTATTTT. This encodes CASSFGLAGGPDTQYF.

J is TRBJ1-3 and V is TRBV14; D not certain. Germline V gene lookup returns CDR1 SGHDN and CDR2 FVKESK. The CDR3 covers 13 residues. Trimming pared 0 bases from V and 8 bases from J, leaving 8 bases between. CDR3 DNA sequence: TGTGCCAGCAGCCAAGATTTGAGGGACACCATATATTTT. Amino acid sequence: CASSQDLRDTIYF.

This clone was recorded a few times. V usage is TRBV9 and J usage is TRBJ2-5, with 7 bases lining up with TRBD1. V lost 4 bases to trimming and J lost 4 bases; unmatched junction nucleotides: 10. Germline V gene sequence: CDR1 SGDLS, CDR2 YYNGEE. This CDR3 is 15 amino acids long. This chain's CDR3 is CASSTRQGYGETQYF. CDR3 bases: TGTGCCAGCAGCACCCGACAGGGCTACGGAGAGACCCAGTACTTC.

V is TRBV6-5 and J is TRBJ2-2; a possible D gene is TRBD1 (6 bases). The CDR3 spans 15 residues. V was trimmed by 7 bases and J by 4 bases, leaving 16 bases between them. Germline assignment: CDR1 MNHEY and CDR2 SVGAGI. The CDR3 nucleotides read TGTGCCAGCACTAAACAGGGTCCGTTCACCGGGGAGCTGTTTTTT. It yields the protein CASTKQGPFTGELFF.

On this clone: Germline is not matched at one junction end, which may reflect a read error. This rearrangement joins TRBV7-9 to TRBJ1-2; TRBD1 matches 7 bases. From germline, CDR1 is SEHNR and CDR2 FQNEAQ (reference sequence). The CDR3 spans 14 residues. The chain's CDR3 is CSSSETTGNYGYTF. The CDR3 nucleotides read TGTTCCAGCAGCGAAACGACAGGGAACTATGGCTACACCTTC.

The CDR3 DNA is TGTGCCAGCAGCGAGGACAGGACCGAGCAGTACTTC. This sequence encodes CASSEDRTEQYF. The rearrangement uses TRBV6-6 and TRBJ2-7; 7 bases match TRBD1. This CDR3 contains 12 residues. Trimming cost V 6 bases and J 6 bases; bases outside gene matches: 5. Germline loops: CDR1 MNHNY, CDR2 SVGAGI (reference sequence).

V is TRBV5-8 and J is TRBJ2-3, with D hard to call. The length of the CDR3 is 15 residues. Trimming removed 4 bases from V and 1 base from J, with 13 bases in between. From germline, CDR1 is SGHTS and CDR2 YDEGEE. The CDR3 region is CASSRLRSGTDTQYF. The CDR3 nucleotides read TGTGCCAGCAGCCGCTTGAGGTCTGGCACAGATACGCAGTATTTT.

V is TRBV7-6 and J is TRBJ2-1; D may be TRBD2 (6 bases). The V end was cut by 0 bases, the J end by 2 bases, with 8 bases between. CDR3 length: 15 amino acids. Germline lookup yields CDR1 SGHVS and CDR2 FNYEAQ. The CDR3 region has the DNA TGTGCCAGCAGCTTAGCGCCTAGCGCCTACAATGAGCAGTTCTTC. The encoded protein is CASSLAPSAYNEQFF. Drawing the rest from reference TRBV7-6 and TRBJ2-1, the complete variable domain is GAGVSQSPRYKVTKRGQDVALRCDPISGHVSLYWYRQALGQGPEFLTYFNYEAQQDKSGLPNDRFSAERPEGSISTLTIQRTEQRDSAMYRCASSLAPSAYNEQFFGPGTRLTVL.

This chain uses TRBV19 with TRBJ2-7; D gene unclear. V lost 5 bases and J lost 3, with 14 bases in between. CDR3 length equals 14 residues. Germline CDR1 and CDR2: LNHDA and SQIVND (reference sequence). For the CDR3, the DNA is TGTGCCAGTAGTTCAAACACCAATCTCTACGAGCAGTACTTC. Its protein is CASSSNTNLYEQYF.

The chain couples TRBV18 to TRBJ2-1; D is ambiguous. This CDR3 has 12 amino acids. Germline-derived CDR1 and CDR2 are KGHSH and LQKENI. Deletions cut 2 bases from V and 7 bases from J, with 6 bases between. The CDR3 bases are TGTGCCAGCTCACCAATATTTAATGAGCAGTTCTTC. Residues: CASSPIFNEQFF.

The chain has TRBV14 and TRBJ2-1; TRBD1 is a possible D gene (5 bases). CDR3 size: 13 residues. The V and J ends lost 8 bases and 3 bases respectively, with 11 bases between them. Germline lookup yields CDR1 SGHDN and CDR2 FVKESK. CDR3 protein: CASSQELYNEQFF. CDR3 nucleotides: TGTGCCAGCTCACAGGAGCTCTACAATGAGCAGTTCTTC.

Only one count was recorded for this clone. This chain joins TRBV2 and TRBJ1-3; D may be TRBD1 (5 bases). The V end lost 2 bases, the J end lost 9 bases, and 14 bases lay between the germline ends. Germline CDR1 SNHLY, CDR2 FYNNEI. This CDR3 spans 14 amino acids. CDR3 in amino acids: CASSELGREGTIYF. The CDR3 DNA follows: TGTGCCAGCAGTGAATTGGGGCGGGAAGGCACCATATATTTT.

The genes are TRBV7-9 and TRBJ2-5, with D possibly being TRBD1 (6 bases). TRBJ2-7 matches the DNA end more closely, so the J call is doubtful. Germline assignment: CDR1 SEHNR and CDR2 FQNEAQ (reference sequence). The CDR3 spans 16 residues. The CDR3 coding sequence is TGTGCCAGCAGCTTACCCGGGACAACGGGGTCCTACGAGCAGTACTTC. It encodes CASSLPGTTGSYEQYF.

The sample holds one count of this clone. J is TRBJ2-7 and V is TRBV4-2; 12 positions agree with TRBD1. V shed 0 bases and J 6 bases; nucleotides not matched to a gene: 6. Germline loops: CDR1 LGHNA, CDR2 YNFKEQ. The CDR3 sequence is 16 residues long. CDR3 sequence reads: CASSQDARDRGLEQYF. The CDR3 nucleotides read TGTGCCAGCAGCCAAGATGCCCGGGACAGGGGGCTCGAGCAGTACTTC.

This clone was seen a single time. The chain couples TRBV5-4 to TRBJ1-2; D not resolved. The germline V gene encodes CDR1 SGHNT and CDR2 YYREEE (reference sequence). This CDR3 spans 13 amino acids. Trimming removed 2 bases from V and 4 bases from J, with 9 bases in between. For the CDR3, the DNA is TGTGCCAGCAGCTTTAATGAGGGCTATGGCTACACCTTC. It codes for CASSFNEGYGYTF.

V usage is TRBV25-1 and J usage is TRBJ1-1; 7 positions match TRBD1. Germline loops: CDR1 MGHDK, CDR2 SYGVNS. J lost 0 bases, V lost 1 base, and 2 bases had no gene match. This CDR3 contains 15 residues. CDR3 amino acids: CASSEWDRMNTEAFF. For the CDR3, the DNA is TGTGCCAGCAGTGAATGGGACAGAATGAACACTGAAGCTTTCTTT.

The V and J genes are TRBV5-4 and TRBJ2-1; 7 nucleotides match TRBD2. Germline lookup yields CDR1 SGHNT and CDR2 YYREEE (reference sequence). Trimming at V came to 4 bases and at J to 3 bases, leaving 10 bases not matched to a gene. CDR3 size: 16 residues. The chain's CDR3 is CASSGKSGAFYNEQFF. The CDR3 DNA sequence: TGTGCCAGCAGCGGAAAAAGCGGGGCCTTCTACAATGAGCAGTTCTTC.

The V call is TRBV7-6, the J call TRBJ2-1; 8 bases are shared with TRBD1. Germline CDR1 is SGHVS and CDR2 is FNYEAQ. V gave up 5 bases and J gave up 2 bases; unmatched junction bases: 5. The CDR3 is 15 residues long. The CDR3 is CASSPGTGTYNEQFF. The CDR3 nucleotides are TGTGCCAGCAGCCCGGGGACAGGAACCTACAATGAGCAGTTCTTC.

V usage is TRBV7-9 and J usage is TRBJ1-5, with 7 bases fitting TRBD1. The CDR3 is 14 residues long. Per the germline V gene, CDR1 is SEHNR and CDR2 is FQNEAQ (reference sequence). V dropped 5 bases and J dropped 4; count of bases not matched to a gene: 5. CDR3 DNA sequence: TGTGCCAGCAGCGGGACAGATCCTAATCAGCCCCAGCATTTT. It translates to CASSGTDPNQPQHF.

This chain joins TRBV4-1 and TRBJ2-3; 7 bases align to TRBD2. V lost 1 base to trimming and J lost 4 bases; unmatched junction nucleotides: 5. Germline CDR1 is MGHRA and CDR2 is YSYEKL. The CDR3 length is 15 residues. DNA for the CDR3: TGCGCCAGCAGCCAAGCGGGGAGGGCCCCAGATACGCAGTATTTT. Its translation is CASSQAGRAPDTQYF.

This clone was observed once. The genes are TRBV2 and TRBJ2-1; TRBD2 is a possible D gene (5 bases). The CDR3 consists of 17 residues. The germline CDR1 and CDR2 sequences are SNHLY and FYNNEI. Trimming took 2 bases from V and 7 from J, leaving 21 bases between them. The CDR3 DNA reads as TGTGCCAGCAGTGAATTCGGGTCTAGCTGGACGAAGAATGAGCAGTTCTTC. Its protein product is CASSEFGSSWTKNEQFF.

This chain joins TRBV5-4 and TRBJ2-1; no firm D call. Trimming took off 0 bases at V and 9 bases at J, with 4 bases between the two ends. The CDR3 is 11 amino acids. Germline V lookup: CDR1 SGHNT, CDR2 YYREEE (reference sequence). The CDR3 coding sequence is TGTGCCAGCAGCTTGGGAGGTGAGCAGTTCTTC. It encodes CASSLGGEQFF.

CDR3: CASSSHRDNEQFF. CDR3 sequence (DNA): TGTGCCAGCAGCTCCCACCGGGACAATGAGCAGTTCTTC. The chain recombines TRBV7-9 with TRBJ2-1; D unresolved. Per the germline V gene, CDR1 is SEHNR and CDR2 is FQNEAQ (reference sequence). Trimming cost V 4 bases and J 5 bases, with 9 bases left between them. This CDR3 has 13 residues.

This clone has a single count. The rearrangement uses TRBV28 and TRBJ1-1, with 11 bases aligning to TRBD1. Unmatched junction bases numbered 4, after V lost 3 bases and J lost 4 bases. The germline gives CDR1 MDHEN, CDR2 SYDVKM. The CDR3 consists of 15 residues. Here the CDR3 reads CASSFTGTGGTEAFF. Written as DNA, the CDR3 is TGTGCCAGCAGTTTCACCGGGACAGGGGGCACTGAAGCTTTCTTT.

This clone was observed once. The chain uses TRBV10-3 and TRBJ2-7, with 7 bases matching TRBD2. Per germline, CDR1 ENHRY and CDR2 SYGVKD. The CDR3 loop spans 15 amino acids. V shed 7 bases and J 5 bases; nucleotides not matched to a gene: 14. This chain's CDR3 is CAITKSTRSGDEQYF. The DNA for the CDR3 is TGTGCCATCACTAAAAGCACTAGAAGCGGGGACGAGCAGTACTTC.

CDR3: CASSGGGPPGFAEQFF. In DNA, the CDR3 is TGTGCCAGTAGTGGCGGGGGTCCACCTGGGTTTGCTGAGCAGTTCTTC. The chain couples TRBV19 to TRBJ2-1, with 7 bases lining up with TRBD2. With V trimmed by 5 bases and J by 9 bases, 16 bases remained unmatched. Looked up from germline, CDR1 is LNHDA and CDR2 is SQIVND (reference sequence). The CDR3 sequence is 16 residues long.

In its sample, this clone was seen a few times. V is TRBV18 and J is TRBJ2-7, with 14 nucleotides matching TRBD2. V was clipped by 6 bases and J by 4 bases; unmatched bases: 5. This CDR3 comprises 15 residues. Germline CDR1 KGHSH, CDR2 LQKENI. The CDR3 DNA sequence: TGTGCCAGCTCGTCGGGACTAGCGGGAGAATACGAGCAGTACTTC. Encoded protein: CASSSGLAGEYEQYF.